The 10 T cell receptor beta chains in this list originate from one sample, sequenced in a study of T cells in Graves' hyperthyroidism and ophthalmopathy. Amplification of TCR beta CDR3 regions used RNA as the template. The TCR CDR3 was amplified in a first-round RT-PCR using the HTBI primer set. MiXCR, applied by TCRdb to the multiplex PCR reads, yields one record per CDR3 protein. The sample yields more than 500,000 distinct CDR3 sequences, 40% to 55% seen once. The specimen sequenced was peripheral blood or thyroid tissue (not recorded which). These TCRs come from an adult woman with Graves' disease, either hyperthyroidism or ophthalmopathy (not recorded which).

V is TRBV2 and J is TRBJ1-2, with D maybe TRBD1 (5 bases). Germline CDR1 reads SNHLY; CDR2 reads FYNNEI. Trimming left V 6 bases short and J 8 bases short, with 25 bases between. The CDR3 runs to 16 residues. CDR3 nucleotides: TGTGCCAGCAGGACCCGGGGGGATACTACCTCGGAGGGCTACACCTTC. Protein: CASRTRGDTTSEGYTF. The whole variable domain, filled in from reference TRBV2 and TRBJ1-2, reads EPEVTQTPSHQVTQMGQEVILRCVPISNHLYFYWYRQILGQKVEFLVSFYNNEISEKSEIFDDQFSVERPDGSNFTLKIRSTKLEDSAMYFCASRTRGDTTSEGYTFGSGTRLTVV.

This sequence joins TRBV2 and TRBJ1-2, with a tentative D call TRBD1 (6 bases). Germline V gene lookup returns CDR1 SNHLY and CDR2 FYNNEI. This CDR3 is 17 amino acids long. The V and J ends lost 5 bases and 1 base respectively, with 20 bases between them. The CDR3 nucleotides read TGTGCCAGCAGTCCCTTAATACACAGGGACGGTAACTATGGCTACACCTTC. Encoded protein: CASSPLIHRDGNYGYTF.

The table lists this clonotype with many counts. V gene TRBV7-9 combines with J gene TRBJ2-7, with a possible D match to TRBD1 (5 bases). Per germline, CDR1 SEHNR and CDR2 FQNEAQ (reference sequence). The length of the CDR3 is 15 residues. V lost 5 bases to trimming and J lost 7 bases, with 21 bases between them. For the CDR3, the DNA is TGTGCCAGCAGCCCCCAAGGACATCGGAAGGAAGAGCAGTACTTC. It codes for CASSPQGHRKEEQYF.

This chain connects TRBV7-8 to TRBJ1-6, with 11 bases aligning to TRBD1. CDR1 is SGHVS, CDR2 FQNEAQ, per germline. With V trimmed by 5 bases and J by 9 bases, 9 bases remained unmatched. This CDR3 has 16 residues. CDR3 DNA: TGTGCCAGCAGCCAAGATATGGGGACAGGGGGTTCACCCCTCCACTTT. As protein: CASSQDMGTGGSPLHF. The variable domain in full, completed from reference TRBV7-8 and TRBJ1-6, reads GAGVSQSPRYKVAKRGQDVALRCDPISGHVSLFWYQQALGQGPEFLTYFQNEAQLDKSGLPSDRFFAERPEGSVSTLKIQRTQQEDSAVYLCASSQDMGTGGSPLHFGNGTRLTVT.

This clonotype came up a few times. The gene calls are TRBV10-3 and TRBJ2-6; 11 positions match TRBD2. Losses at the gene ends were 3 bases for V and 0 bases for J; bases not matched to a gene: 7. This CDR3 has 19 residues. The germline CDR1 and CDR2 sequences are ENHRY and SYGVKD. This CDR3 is CAISEYGLAGNSGANVLTF. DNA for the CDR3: TGTGCCATCAGTGAATATGGACTAGCGGGCAACTCTGGGGCCAACGTCCTGACTTTC.

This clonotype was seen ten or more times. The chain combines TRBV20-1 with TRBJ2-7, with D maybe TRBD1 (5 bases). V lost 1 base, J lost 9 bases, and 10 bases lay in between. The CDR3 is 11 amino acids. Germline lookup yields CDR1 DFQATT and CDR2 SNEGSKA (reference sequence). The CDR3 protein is CSARAPGLQYF. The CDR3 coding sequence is TGCAGTGCTAGAGCTCCAGGGTTGCAGTACTTC.

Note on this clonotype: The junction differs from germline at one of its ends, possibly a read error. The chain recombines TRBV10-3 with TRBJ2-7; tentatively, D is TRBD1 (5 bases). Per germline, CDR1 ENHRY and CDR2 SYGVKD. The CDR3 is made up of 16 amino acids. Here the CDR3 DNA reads TGTGCCAGCAGTTTCTTTTCGGCTCGCAGGGCCTACGAGCAGTACTTC. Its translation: CASSFFSARRAYEQYF.

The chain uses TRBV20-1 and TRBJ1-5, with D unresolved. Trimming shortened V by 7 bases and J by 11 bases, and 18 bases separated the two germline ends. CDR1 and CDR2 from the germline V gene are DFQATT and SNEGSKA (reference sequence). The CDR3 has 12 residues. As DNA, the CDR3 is TGCAGTGTTAAGGTTCCAGAAGAGACCCAGCATTTT. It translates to CSVKVPEETQHF.

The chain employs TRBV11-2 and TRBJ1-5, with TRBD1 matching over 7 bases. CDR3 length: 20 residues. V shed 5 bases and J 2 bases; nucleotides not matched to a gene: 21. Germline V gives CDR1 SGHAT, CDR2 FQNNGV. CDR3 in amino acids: CASSPSTGLGGGLGNQPQHF. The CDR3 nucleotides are TGTGCCAGCAGCCCCTCGACAGGGTTAGGAGGAGGCCTTGGCAATCAGCCCCAGCATTTT.

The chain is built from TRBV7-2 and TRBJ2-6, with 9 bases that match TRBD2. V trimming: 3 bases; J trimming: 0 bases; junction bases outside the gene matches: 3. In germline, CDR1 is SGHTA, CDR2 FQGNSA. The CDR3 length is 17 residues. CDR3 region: CASSFSGRSSGANVLTF. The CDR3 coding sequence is TGTGCCAGCAGCTTTAGCGGGAGAAGCTCTGGGGCCAACGTCCTGACTTTC.